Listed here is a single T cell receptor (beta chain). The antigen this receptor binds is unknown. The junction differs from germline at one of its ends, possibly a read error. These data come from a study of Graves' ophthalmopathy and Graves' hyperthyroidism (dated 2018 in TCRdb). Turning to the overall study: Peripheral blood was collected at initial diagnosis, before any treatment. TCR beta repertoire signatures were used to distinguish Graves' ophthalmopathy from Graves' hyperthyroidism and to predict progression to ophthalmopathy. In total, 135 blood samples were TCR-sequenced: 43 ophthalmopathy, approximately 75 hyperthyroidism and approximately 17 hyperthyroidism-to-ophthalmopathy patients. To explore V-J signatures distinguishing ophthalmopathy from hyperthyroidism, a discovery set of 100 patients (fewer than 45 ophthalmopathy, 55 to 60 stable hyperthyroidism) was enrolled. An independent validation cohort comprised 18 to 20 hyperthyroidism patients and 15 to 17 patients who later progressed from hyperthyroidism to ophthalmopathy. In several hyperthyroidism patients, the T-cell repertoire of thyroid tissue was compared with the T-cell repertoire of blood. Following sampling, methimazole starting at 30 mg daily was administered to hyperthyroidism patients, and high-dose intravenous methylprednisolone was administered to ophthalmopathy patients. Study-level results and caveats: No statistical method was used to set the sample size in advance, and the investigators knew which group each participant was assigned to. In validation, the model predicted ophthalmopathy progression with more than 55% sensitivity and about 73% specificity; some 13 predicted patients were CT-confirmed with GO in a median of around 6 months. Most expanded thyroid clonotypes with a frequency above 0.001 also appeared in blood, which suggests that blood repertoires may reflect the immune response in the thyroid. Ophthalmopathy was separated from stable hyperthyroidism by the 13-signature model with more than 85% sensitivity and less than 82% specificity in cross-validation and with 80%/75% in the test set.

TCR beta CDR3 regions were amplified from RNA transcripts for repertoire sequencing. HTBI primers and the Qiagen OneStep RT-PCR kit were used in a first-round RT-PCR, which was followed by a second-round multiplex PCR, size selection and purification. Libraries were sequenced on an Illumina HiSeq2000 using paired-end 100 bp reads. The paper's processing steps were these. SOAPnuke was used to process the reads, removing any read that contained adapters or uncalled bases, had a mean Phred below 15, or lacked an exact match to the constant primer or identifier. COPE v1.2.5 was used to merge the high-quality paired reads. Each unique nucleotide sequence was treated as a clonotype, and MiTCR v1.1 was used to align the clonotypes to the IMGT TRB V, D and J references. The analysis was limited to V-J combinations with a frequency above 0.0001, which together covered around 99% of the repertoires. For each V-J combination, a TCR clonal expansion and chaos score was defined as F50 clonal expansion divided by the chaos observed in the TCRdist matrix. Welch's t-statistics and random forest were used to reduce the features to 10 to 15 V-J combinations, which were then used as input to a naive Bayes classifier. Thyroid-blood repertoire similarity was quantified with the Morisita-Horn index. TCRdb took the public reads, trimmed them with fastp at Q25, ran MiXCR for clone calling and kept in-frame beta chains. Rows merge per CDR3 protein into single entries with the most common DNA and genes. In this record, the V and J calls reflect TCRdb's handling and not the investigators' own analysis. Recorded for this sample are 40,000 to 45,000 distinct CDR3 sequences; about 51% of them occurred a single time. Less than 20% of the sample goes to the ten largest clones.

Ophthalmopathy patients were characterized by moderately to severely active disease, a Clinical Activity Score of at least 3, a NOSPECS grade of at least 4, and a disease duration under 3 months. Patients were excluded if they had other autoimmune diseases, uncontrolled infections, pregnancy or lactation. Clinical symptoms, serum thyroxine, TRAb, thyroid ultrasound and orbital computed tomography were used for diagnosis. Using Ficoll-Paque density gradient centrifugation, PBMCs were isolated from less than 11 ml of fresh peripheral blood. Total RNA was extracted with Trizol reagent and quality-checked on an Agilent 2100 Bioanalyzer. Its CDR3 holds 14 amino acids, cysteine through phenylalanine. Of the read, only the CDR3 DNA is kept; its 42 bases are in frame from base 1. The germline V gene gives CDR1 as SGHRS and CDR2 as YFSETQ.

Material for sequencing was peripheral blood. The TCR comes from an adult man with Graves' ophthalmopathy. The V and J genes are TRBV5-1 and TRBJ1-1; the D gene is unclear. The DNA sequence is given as TGCGTCAGCAGCTTTCATGGAACGGGCACTGAAGCTTTCTTT. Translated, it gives CVSSFHGTGTEAFF.